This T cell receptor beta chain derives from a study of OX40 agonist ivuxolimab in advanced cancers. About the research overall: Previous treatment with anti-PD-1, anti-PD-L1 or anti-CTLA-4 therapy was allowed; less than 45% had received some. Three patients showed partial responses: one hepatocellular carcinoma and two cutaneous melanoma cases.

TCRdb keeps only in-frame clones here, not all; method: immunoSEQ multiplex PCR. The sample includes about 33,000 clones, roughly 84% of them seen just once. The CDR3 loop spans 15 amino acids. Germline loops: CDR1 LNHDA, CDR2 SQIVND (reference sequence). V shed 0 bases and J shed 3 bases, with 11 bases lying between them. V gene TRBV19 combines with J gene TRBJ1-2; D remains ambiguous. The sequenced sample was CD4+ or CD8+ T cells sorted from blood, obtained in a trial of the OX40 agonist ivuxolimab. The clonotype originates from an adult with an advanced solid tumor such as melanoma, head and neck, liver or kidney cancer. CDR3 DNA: TGTGCCAGTAGTATAGATCTAGAGTCAGACTATGGCTACACCTTC. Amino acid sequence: CASSIDLESDYGYTF.